A selection of T cell receptor beta chains follows, all from one sample in a study of CD8 T cells in ankylosing spondylitis. TCRdb fed the 5' RACE reads into MiXCR, producing one record per CDR3 protein. The data hold around 150,000 distinct CDR3 sequences, with around 17% observed a single time. The sample comprised blood, either unsorted or a sorted T cell fraction (not recorded which). The receptors derive from a male donor with ankylosing spondylitis or in good health (not recorded which). Both conserved end residues are part of each CDR3. D genes are given only for firm matches. A row's size may be missing; if present it is once, few, many or a size class.

clone_size	v_call	d_call	j_call	cdr3_nt	cdr3_aa
once	TRBV5-1	.	TRBJ2-7	TGCGCCAGCAGCTTGGATACGGGCCCGTTTTACGAGCAGTACTTC	CASSLDTGPFYEQYF
.	TRBV5-1	.	TRBJ1-1	TGCGCCAGCCGATCCGGGGCTTACTTCCCGGTGGACACTGAAGCTTTCTTT	CASRSGAYFPVDTEAFF
.	TRBV6-5	TRBD2	TRBJ2-1	TGTGCCAGCAGTTACTCGCCTGCCCTTGGGAGCGGGAGCCTCGATGAGCAGTTCTTC	CASSYSPALGSGSLDEQFF
many	TRBV29-1	.	TRBJ1-2	TGCAGCGTTGAACAGGGAAATGGCTACACCTTC	CSVEQGNGYTF
few	TRBV19	TRBD1	TRBJ1-1	TGTGCCAGTAGTCTCCAGACAGGGGTCCGCACTGAAGCTTTCTTT	CASSLQTGVRTEAFF
.	TRBV19	.	TRBJ1-5	TGTGCCAGTAGAGGGCAGGGAAAAGGCAATCAGCCCCAGCATTTT	CASRGQGKGNQPQHF
many	TRBV5-1	.	TRBJ2-3	TGCGCCAGCAGGCCCCTTACTAGCACAGATACGCAGTATTTT	CASRPLTSTDTQYF
many	TRBV28	TRBD2	TRBJ2-7	TGTGCCAGCAGTCCCCCGACTAGCGGGAGGTACGAGCAGTACTTC	CASSPPTSGRYEQYF
.	TRBV19	.	TRBJ1-5	TGTGCCAGTAGTACCTTCACAGGGCCCCAGCATTTT	CASSTFTGPQHF
few	TRBV6-5	.	TRBJ2-7	TGTGCCAGCAGTTGGGCCCAGGGGGGCTACGAGCAGTACTTC	CASSWAQGGYEQYF
few	TRBV2	.	TRBJ1-5	TGTGCCAGCAAGAGGGATAGCAATCAGCCCCAGCATTTT	CASKRDSNQPQHF
many	TRBV5-1	.	TRBJ2-2	TGCGCCAGCAGCTCCGGACACCCCGGGGAGCTGTTTTTT	CASSSGHPGELFF
few	TRBV7-2	TRBD1	TRBJ1-6	TGTGCCAGCAGCTTAGCGATGCCGGGACAGGGTCTGACACCCCTCCACTTT	CASSLAMPGQGLTPLHF
once	TRBV6-5	.	TRBJ1-6	TGTGCCAGCAGTTACACCGACAGATGGACGAGCTCCTATAATTCACCCCTCCACTTT	CASSYTDRWTSSYNSPLHF
.	TRBV7-2	.	TRBJ1-1	TGTGCCAGCAGCTTACGGGGACAGAACACTGAAGCTTTCTTT	CASSLRGQNTEAFF
.	TRBV10-2	.	TRBJ2-5	TGCGCCACCCATCCAAACGGACGGAGTTCCGACCAGTACTTC	CATHPNGRSSDQYF
.	TRBV12-3/TRBV12-4	.	TRBJ2-5	TGTGCCAGCAGTAGCGTCATCCAAGAGACCCAGTACTTC	CASSSVIQETQYF